This T cell receptor beta chain was captured by sequencing in a study of CD8+ T cells in alopecia areata. The study's findings and limits: Scalp and blood retained many expanded lesional clones during tofacitinib. The treated group had a single nonresponder, limiting CD8+ expansion-response conclusions.

Note on this clone: Its specificity is not known. The sample carries other DNA sequences with the same CDR3.

Investigators isolated RNA and reverse transcribed it into cDNA to act as the sequencing template. Profiled with immunoSEQ multiplex PCR; TCRdb holds only in-frame clones, not every one. The sample has under 300,000 clones; 60% are singletons. The CDR3 has 13 amino acids. Trimming took 6 bases from V and 5 from J, leaving 13 bases between them. Germline V gene sequence: CDR1 MNHEY, CDR2 SVGAGI. Treatment in this sample: oral pan-JAK inhibitor, 5-10 mg twice daily. The sequenced sample was CD4+ T cells sorted from blood, obtained around week 54, from a patient treated with tofacitinib. The rearrangement links TRBV6-5 to TRBJ2-5; possibly TRBD1 for D (6 bases). The TCR comes from a human donor with alopecia areata. CDR3 protein: CASRQTGSETQYF. The CDR3 bases are TGTGCCAGCAGACAAACAGGGAGTGAGACCCAGTACTTC.